This TCR beta chain emerged from a study of cytomegalovirus exposure and HLA in healthy donors. Study-wide results and caveats: Reportedly, a later analysis found an Asian-associated ancestry cluster had fewer N-insertions than the approximately 700-donor mean. It was in a later analysis that TCR association rates were seen to vary by HLA locus, highest for DRB1 and lowest for HLA-C.

The donors were healthy bone marrow donors. Researchers ran the PCR with 60 Vbeta and 13 Jbeta primers. Sequencing used immunoSEQ multiplex PCR; TCRdb keeps in-frame clones, though not all of them. The repertoire has around 130,000 clones, about 80% of them found once; the top ten carry 2.7%. A note on this clone: Its target is unknown.

Trimming removed 5 bases at V and 4 bases at J, with 18 bases between. The CDR3 length is 16 residues. The germline V gene encodes CDR1 SGHKS and CDR2 YYEKEE (reference sequence). The sequencing sample was made of PBMCs. The V and J genes are TRBV5-5 and TRBJ2-2; no reliable D call. The sequence came from a boy aged 2 to 9 in good health and CMV-seronegative. The CDR3 sequence is CASSLAARVSTGELFF. CDR3 DNA sequence: TGTGCCAGCAGTCTTGCCGCCCGGGTTTCCACCGGGGAGCTGTTTTTT.